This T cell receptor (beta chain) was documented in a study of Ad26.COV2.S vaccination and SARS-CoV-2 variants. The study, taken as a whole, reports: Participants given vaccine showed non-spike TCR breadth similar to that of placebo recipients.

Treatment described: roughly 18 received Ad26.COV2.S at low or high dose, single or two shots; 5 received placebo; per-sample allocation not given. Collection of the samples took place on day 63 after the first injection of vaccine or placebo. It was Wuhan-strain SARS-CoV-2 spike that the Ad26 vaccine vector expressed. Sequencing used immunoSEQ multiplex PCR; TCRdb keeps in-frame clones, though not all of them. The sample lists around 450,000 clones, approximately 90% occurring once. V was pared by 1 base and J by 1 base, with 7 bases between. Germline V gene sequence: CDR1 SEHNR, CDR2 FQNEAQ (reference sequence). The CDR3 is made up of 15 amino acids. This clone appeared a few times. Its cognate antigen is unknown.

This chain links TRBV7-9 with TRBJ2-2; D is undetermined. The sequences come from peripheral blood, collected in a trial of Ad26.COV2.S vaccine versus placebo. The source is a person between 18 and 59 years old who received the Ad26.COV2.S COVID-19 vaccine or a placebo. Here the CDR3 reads CASSLGRQNTGELFF. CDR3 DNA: TGTGCCAGCAGCTTAGGACGGCAGAACACCGGGGAGCTGTTTTTT.